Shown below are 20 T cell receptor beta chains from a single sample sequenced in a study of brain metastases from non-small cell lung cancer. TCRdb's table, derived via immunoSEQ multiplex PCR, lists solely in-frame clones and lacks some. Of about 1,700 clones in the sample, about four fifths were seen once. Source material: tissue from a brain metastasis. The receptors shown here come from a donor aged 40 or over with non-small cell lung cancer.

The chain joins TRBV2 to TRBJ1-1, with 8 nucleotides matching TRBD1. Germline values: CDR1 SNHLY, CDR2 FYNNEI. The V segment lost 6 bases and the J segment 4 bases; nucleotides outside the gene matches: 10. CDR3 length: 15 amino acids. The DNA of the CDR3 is TGTGCCAGCAGACCCTTTGGACAGGGCGCCACTGAAGCTTTCTTT. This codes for CASRPFGQGATEAFF.

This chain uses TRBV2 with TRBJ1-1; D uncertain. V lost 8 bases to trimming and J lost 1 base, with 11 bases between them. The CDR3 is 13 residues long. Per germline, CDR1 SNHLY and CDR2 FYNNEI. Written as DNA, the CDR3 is TGTGCCAGCTGGAGGCAACAGAACACTGAAGCTTTCTTT. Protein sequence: CASWRQQNTEAFF.

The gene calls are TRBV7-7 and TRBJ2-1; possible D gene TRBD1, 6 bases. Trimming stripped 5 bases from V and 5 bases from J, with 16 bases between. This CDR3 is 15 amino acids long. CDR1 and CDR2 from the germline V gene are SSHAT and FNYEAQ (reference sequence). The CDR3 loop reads CASSPVTGANNEQFF. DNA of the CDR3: TGTGCCAGCAGCCCGGTGACAGGAGCCAACAATGAGCAGTTCTTC. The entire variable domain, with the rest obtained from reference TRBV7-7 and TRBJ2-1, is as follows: GAGVSQSPRYKVTKRGQDVTLRCDPISSHATLYWYQQALGQGPEFLTYFNYEAQPDKSGLPSDRFSAERPEGSISTLTIQRTEQRDSAMYRCASSPVTGANNEQFFGPGTRLTVL.

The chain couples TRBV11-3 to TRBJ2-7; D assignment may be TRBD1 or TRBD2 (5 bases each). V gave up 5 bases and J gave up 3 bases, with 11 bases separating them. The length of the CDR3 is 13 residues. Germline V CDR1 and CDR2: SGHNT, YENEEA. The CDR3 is CASSPGTGYEQYF. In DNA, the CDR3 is TGTGCCAGCAGCCCCGGGACGGGCTACGAGCAGTACTTC.

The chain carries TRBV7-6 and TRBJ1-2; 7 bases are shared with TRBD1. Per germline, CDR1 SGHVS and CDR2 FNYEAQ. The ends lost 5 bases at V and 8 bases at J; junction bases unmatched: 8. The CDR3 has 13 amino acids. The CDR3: CASSPRQGGGYTF. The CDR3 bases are TGTGCCAGCAGCCCGAGACAGGGTGGCGGCTACACCTTC.

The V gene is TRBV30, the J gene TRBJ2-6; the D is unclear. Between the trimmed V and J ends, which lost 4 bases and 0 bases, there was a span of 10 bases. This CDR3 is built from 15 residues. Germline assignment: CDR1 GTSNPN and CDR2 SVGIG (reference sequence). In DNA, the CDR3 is TGTGCCTGGACTCCCGGCTCCTCTGGGGCCAACGTCCTGACTTTC. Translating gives CAWTPGSSGANVLTF.

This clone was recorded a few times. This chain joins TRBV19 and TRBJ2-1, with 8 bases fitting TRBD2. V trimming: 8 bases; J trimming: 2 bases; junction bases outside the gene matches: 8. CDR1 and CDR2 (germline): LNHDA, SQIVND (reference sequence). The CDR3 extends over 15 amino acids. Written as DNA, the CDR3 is TGTGCCAGTTCCCAGACTAGCGTCGCCTACAATGAGCAGTTCTTC. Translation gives CASSQTSVAYNEQFF.

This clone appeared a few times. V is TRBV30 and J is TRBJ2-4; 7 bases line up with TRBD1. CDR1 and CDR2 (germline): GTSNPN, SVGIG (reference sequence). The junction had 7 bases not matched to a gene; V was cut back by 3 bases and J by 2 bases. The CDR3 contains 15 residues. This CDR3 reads CAWREGALTKNIQYF. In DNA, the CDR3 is TGTGCCTGGAGAGAGGGGGCGCTAACCAAAAACATTCAGTACTTC.

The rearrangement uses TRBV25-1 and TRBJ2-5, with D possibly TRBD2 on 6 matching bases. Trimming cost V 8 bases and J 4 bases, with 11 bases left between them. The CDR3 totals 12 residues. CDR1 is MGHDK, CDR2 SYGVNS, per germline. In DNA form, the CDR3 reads TGTGCCAGCGACCGGAGGGGAGAGACCCAGTACTTC. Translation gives CASDRRGETQYF.

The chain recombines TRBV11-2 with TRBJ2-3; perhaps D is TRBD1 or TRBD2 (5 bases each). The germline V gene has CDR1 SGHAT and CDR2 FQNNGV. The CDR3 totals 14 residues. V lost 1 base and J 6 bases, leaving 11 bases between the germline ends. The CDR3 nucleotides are TGTGCCAGCAGCTTAGGAGGGGAGCCGGATACGCAGTATTTT. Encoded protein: CASSLGGEPDTQYF. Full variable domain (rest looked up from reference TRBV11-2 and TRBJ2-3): EAGVAQSPRYKIIEKRQSVAFWCNPISGHATLYWYQQILGQGPKLLIQFQNNGVVDDSQLPKDRFSAERLKGVDSTLKIQPAKLEDSAVYLCASSLGGEPDTQYFGPGTRLTVL.

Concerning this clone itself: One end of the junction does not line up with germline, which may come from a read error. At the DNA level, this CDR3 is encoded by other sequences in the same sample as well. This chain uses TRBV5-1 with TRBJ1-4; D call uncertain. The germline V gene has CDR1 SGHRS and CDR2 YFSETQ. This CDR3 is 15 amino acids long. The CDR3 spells CASSLSDGSYEKLFF. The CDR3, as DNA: TGCGCCAGCAGCCTCAGTGACGGATCTTATGAAAAATTGTTTTTT.

CDR3 in amino acids: CASSHGSSRNLEQFF. As DNA, the CDR3 is TGCGCCAGCAGCCACGGGTCTTCAAGGAATCTAGAGCAGTTCTTC. The V call is TRBV4-1, the J call TRBJ2-1, with no clear D. This CDR3 has 15 residues. V was pared by 3 bases and J by 10 bases, with 19 bases between. CDR1 is MGHRA and CDR2 is YSYEKL in the germline V gene.

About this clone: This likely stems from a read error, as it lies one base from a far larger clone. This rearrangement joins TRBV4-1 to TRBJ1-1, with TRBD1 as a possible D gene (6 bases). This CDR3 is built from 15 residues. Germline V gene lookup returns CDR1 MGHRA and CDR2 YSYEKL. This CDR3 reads CASSRGGGGNTKAFF. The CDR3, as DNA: TGCGCCAGCAGCCGAGGTGGAGGGGGAAACACTAAAGCTTTCTTT.

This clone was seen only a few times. The CDR3 here is CASSTLQGSANYGYTF. CDR3 nucleotides: TGTGCCAGTAGTACATTACAGGGAAGCGCTAACTATGGCTACACCTTC. V gene TRBV19 combines with J gene TRBJ1-2, with D possibly being TRBD1 (6 bases). With 4 bases removed from V and 0 bases from J, the gap between germline ends came to 15 bases. The CDR3 has 16 residues. Germline CDR1 is LNHDA and CDR2 is SQIVND (reference sequence).

In nucleotides, the CDR3 is TGTGCCAGCAGTGAGACCCCGGCGTCCCAGTACTTC. Its translation: CASSETPASQYF. The V gene is TRBV2, the J gene TRBJ2-5; D is unresolved. The V end was cut by 3 bases, the J end by 9 bases, with 11 bases between. The CDR3 consists of 12 residues. Germline CDR1 reads SNHLY; CDR2 reads FYNNEI. The variable domain in full, with the rest retrieved from reference TRBV2 and TRBJ2-5, is EPEVTQTPSHQVTQMGQEVILRCVPISNHLYFYWYRQILGQKVEFLVSFYNNEISEKSEIFDDQFSVERPDGSNFTLKIRSTKLEDSAMYFCASSETPASQYFGPGTRLLVL.

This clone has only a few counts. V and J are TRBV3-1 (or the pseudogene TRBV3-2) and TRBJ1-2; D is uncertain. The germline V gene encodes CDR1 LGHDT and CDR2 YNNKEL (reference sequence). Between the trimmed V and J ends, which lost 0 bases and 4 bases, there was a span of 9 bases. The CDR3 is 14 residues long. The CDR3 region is CASSQERESYGYTF. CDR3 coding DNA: TGTGCCAGCAGCCAAGAACGAGAATCCTATGGCTACACCTTC.

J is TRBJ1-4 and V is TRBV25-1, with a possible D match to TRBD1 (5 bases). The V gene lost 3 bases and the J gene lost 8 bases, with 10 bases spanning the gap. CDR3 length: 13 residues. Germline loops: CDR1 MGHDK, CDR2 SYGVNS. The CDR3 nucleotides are TGTGCCAGCAGTGACAGGGTGGGAGAAAAACTGTTTTTT. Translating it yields CASSDRVGEKLFF.

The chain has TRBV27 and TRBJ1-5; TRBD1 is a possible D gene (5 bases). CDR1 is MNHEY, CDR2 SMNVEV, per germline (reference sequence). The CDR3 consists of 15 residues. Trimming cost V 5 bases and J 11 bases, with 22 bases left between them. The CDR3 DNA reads TGTGCCAGCAGTGAAATAACGGGATGGGGCCAGTCCCAGCATTTT. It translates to CASSEITGWGQSQHF.

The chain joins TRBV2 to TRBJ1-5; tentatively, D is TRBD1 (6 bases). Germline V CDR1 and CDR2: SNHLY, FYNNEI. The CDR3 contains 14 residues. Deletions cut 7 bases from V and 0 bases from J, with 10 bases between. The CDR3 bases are TGTGCCAGCAACAGGGATTATAGCAATCAGCCCCAGCATTTT. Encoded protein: CASNRDYSNQPQHF.

Written as DNA, the CDR3 is TGTGCCAGCAGTTCCCACGGGACTAGCGACACAGATACGCAGTATTTT. It codes for CASSSHGTSDTDTQYF. This rearrangement joins TRBV6-5 to TRBJ2-3, with 10 bases aligning to TRBD2. CDR1 is MNHEY, CDR2 SVGAGI, per germline. The J segment lost 2 bases and the V segment lost 4 bases, leaving 6 bases of the junction unmatched. The CDR3 sequence is 16 residues long.